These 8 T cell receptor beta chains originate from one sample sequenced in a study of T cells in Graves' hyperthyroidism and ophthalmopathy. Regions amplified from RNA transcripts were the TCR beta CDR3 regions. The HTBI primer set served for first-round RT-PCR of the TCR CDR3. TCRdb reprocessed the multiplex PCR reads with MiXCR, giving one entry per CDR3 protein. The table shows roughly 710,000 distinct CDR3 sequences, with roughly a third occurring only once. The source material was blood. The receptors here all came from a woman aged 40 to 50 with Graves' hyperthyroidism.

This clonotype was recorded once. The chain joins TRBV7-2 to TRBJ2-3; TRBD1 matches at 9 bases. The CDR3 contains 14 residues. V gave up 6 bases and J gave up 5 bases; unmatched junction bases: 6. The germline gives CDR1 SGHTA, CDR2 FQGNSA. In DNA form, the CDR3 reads TGTGCCAGCAGATGGGGACAGGGAGAAGATACGCAGTATTTT. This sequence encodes CASRWGQGEDTQYF.

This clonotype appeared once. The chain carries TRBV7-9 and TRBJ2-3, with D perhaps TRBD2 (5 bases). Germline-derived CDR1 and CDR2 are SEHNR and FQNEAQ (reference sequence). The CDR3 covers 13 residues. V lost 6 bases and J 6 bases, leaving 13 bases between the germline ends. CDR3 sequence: CASSYSVADTQYF. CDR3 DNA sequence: TGTGCCAGCAGTTATAGTGTAGCGGATACGCAGTATTTT.

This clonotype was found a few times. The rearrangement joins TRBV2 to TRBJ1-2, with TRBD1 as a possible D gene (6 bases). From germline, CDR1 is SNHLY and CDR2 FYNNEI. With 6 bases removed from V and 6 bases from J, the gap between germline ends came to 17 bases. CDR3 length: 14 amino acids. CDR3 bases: TGTGCCAGCAGAGCCCTTGGACAGTTTGATGGCTACACCTTC. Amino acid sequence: CASRALGQFDGYTF. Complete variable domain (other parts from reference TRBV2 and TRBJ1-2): EPEVTQTPSHQVTQMGQEVILRCVPISNHLYFYWYRQILGQKVEFLVSFYNNEISEKSEIFDDQFSVERPDGSNFTLKIRSTKLEDSAMYFCASRALGQFDGYTFGSGTRLTVV.

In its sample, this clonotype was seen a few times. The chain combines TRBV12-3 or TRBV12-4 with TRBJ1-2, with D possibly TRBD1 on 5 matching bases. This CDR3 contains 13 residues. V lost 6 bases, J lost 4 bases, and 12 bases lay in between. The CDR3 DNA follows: TGTGCCAGCAGCCGCCAACAGGTCTATGGCTACACCTTC. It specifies CASSRQQVYGYTF.

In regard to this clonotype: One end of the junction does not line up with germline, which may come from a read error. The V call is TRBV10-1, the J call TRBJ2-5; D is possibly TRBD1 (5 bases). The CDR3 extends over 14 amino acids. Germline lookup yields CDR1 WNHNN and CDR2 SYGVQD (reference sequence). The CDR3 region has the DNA TGTGCCAGCTCACCATTGGCAGGGCTGGAGACCCAGTACTTC. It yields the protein CASSPLAGLETQYF.

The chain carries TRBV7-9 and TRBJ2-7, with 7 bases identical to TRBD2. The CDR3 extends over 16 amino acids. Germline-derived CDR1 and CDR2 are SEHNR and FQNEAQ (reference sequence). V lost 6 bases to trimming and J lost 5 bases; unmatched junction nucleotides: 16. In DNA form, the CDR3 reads TGTGCCAGCAGTTTATCGGGGGAGGGGTACCGCAACGAGCAGTACTTC. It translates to CASSLSGEGYRNEQYF. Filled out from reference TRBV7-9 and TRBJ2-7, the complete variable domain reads DTGVSQNPRHKITKRGQNVTFRCDPISEHNRLYWYRQTLGQGPEFLTYFQNEAQLEKSRLLSDRFSAERPKGSFSTLEIQRTEQGDSAMYLCASSLSGEGYRNEQYFGPGTRLTVT.

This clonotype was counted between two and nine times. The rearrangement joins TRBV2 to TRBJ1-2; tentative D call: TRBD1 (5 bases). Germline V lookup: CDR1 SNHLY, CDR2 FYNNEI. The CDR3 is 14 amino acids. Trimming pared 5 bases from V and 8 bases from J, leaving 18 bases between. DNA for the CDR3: TGTGCCAGCAGTTACCGGGGCAGCTGGTACGGCTACACCTTC. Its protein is CASSYRGSWYGYTF.

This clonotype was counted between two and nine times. CDR3 coding DNA: TGTGCCAGCAGTTACGGCAGCCCTCCCTACGAGCAGTACTTC. Translation: CASSYGSPPYEQYF. The chain carries TRBV7-2 and TRBJ2-7; D gene ambiguous. This CDR3 is 14 amino acids long. The V gene lost 6 bases and the J gene lost 2 bases, with 14 bases spanning the gap. Looked up from germline, CDR1 is SGHTA and CDR2 is FQGNSA.